This T cell receptor beta chain stems from a study of blood T cell repertoires in COVID-19. On the study more broadly: Sources were T cells, B-cell-depleted T cells, or PBMCs; the material itself was cDNA or gDNA.

Per germline, CDR1 MNHEY and CDR2 SVGEGT. The CDR3 runs to 15 residues. V was pared by 5 bases and J by 7 bases, with 9 bases of the junction left unmatched. As originally analysed: Estimation of nucleated cell counts was performed using reference gene primer amplification. Sequencing was performed with immunoSEQ multiplex PCR; in TCRdb, only in-frame clones are kept and a portion is missing. That table is the source of V, J and clone size, and D and trimming were worked out from the DNA. Of 250,000 or so clones in the sample, around 80% were seen once. What was sequenced was peripheral blood. The source of this sequence is a woman older than 75 with acute or convalescent COVID-19. The chain is built from TRBV6-2 or TRBV6-3 and TRBJ2-1; 9 positions agree with TRBD2. The CDR3 reads CASSRAGGLRNEQFF. In nucleotides, the CDR3 is TGTGCCAGCAGTCGGGCGGGGGGGCTAAGGAATGAGCAGTTCTTC.